The sequence of this T cell receptor (beta chain) was determined in a study of blood T cells in healthy people across ages. This clonotype was seen only a few times. Using a J-beta primer mix together with a sample-barcoded 5' primer, a second PCR was run for roughly 6 to 12 cycles. From the 5' RACE reads, TCRdb called clonotypes with MiXCR, one entry per CDR3 protein. The sample contains 1,100,000 or so distinct CDR3 sequences, under 55% of which appear only once. The source of this sequence is a woman aged 60-75 years in good health. The specimen sequenced was blood.

The DNA of the CDR3 is TGTGCCAGCAGCTTACAGCGGGGGTACGAGCAGTACTTC. Residues: CASSLQRGYEQYF. V and J are TRBV7-2 and TRBJ2-7, with TRBD2 matching 8 bases. The germline CDR1 and CDR2 sequences are SGHTA and FQGNSA. The junction had 1 base not matched to a gene; V was cut back by 2 bases and J by 4 bases. This CDR3 is 13 amino acids long.